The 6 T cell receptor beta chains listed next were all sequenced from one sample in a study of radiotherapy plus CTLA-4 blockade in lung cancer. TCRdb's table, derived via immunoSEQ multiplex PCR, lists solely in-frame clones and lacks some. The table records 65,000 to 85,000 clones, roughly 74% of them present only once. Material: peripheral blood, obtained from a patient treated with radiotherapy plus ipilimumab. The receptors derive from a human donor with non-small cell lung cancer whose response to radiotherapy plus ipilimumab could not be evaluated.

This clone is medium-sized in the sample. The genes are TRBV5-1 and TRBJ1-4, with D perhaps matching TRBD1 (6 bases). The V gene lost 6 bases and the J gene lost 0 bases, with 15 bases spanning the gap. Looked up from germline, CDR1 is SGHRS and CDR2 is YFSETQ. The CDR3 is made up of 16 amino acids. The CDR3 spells CASTPMTGATNEKLFF. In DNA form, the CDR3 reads TGCGCCAGCACCCCAATGACAGGCGCAACTAATGAAAAACTGTTTTTT.

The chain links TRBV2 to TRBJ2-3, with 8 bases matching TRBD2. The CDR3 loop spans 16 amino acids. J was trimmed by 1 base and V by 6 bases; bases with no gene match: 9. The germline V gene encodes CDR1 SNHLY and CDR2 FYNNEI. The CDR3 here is CASSARSGIRTDTQYF. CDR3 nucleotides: TGTGCCAGCAGCGCTCGTAGCGGGATTCGCACAGATACGCAGTATTTT.

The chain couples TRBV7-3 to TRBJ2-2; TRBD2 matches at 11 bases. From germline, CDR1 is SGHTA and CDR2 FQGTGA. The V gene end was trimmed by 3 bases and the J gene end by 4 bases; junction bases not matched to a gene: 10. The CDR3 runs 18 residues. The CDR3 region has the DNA TGTGCCAGCAGCTTCGGGACTAGCGGAGTCCTGGGCACCGGGGAGCTGTTTTTT. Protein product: CASSFGTSGVLGTGELFF.

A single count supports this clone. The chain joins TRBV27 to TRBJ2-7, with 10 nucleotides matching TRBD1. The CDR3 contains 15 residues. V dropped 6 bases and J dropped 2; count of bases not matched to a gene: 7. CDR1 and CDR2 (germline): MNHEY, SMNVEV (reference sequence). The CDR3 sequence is CASRNGQGGAYEQYF. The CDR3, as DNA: TGTGCCAGCAGAAACGGACAGGGGGGGGCCTACGAGCAGTACTTC.

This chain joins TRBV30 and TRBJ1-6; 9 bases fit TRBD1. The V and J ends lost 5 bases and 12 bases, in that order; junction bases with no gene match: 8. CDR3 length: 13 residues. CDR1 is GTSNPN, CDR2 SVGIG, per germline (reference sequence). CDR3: CAWERQGERPLHF. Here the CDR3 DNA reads TGTGCCTGGGAACGACAGGGGGAAAGACCCCTCCACTTT.

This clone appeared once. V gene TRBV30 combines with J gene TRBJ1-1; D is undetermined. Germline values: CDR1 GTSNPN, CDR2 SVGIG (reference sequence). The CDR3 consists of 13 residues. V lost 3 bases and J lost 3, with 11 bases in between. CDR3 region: CAWRERSHTEAFF. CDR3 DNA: TGTGCCTGGAGAGAGAGGTCCCACACTGAAGCTTTCTTT.